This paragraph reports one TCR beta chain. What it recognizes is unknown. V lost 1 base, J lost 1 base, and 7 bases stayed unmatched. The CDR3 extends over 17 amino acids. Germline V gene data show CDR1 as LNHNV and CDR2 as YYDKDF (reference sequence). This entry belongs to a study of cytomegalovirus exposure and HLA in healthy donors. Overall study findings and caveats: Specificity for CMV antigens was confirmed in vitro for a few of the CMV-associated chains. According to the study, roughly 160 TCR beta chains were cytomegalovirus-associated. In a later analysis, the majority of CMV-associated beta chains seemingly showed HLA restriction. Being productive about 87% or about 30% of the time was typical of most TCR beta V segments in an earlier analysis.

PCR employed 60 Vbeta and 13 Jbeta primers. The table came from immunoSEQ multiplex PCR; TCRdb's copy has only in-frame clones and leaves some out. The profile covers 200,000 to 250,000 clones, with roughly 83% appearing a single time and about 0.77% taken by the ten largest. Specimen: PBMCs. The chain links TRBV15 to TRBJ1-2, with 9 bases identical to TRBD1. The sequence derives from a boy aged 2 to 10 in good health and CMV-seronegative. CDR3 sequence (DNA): TGTGCCACCAGCAGAGCACAGGGGGCTCCCTTTAACTATGGCTACACCTTC. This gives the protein CATSRAQGAPFNYGYTF.